Sequencing of this T cell receptor (beta chain) was carried out in a study of T cell responses to AZD1222 COVID-19 vaccine. In the case of this clone: Its antigen is as yet unknown.

Whole-study results and caveats: Elevations in Spike-specific TCR breadth and depth followed administration of two AZD1222 doses. Donors in the cohort were predominantly white British and more often female, and clonal diversity was possibly underestimated. Seropositive status at baseline applied to only five to seven AZD1222 recipients. No repertoire was sampled before or during the peak T cell response, only after it.

CDR1 SGDLS and CDR2 YYNGEE come from the germline V gene. The CDR3 is made up of 15 amino acids. With 2 bases removed from V and 0 bases from J, the gap between germline ends came to 8 bases. Assay: immunoSEQ multiplex PCR; the TCRdb copy retains only in-frame clones and omits some. The sample yields about 140,000 clones, around 90% seen once. The specimen comprised peripheral blood, sampled on day 0 of AZD1222 vaccination. The receptor comes from an adult in good health. The rearrangement links TRBV9 to TRBJ1-4, with D possibly being TRBD1 (5 bases). CDR3 nucleotide sequence: TGTGCCAGCAGCGTCGACAGCGCAACTAATGAAAAACTGTTTTTT. Amino acid sequence: CASSVDSATNEKLFF. Combining the CDR3 with reference TRBV9 and TRBJ1-4 gives the whole variable domain DSGVTQTPKHLITATGQRVTLRCSPRSGDLSVYWYQQSLDQGLQFLIQYYNGEERAKGNILERFSAQQFPDLHSELNLSSLELGDSALYFCASSVDSATNEKLFFGSGTQLSVL.